The next 18 T cell receptor beta chains were all read from a single sample in a study of glioma-infiltrating T cells. The iRepertoire nested amplicon-rescue multiplex PCR amplified TCR alpha and beta CDR3s from RNA. Each CDR3 protein gets one entry after TCRdb re-called the multiplex PCR reads with MiXCR. The table records about 400,000 distinct CDR3 sequences, 41% of them present only once. Sequencing was done on a sample of glioma tissue, nonneoplastic brain tissue, or PBMCs (not recorded which). Receptor source: a human donor with low-grade glioma or glioblastoma, undergoing nonglioma brain surgery, or in good health (not recorded which).

This clonotype was counted at least ten times. The CDR3: CASRPGTDHYGYTF. The CDR3 DNA follows: TGTGCCAGCAGGCCCGGGACAGACCACTATGGCTACACCTTC. The V and J genes are TRBV27 and TRBJ1-2; 7 positions agree with TRBD1. The V segment lost 6 bases and the J segment 3 bases; nucleotides outside the gene matches: 7. CDR3 size: 14 residues. Germline V gene sequence: CDR1 MNHEY, CDR2 SMNVEV (reference sequence).

This clonotype was seen more than once but under ten times. This rearrangement joins TRBV20-1 to TRBJ1-5; D not resolved. The CDR3 length is 13 residues. Trimming removed 2 bases from V and 4 bases from J, with 9 bases in between. CDR1 is DFQATT and CDR2 is SNEGSKA in the germline V gene (reference sequence). The CDR3 coding sequence is TGCAGTGCTAGAAACTTGATTAATCAGCCCCAGCATTTT. Translated, it gives CSARNLINQPQHF.

The V call is TRBV4-1, the J call TRBJ1-2; no reliable D call. Trimming left V 0 bases short and J 6 bases short, with 29 bases between. The length of the CDR3 is 20 residues. Looked up from germline, CDR1 is MGHRA and CDR2 is YSYEKL. The CDR3 loop reads CASSQDSTRTRLSPNNGYTF. CDR3 nucleotides: TGCGCCAGCAGCCAAGACTCAACCCGGACCCGGCTATCCCCCAACAATGGCTACACCTTC.

The CDR3 DNA is TGCAGTGCTAGAGATCGTAGGGGGGACACTGAAGCTTTCTTT. It codes for CSARDRRGDTEAFF. V usage is TRBV20-1 and J usage is TRBJ1-1; TRBD1 is a possible D gene (6 bases). Germline V gives CDR1 DFQATT, CDR2 SNEGSKA (reference sequence). This CDR3 spans 14 amino acids. Trimming pared 0 bases from V and 3 bases from J, leaving 11 bases between.

The chain joins TRBV20-1 to TRBJ2-1; D is undetermined. CDR1 is DFQATT, CDR2 SNEGSKA, per germline (reference sequence). With 6 bases removed from V and 9 bases from J, the gap between germline ends came to 12 bases. The CDR3 is 11 residues long. CDR3 sequence reads: CSAPQRPEQFF. In nucleotides, the CDR3 is TGCAGTGCCCCCCAGCGACCTGAGCAGTTCTTC.

Notes on this clonotype: A read error is possible here, since a much larger clone lies one base away. The chain combines TRBV6-6 with TRBJ2-7; D is undetermined. The CDR3 loop spans 13 amino acids. Germline values: CDR1 MNHNY, CDR2 SVGAGI (reference sequence). The CDR3 nucleotides are TGTCCCAGCAGTTACGCTCTAGCCTACGAGCAGTACTTC. Its translation is CPSSYALAYEQYF.

This clonotype was counted between two and nine times. V gene TRBV7-2 combines with J gene TRBJ1-2; D ambiguous. The germline gives CDR1 SGHTA, CDR2 FQGNSA. The CDR3 consists of 14 residues. V was clipped by 0 bases and J by 7 bases, with 12 bases between them. In DNA form, the CDR3 reads TGTGCCAGCAGCTTAGCTGGCGTACAAGTTGGCTACACCTTC. It encodes CASSLAGVQVGYTF.

The chain couples TRBV27 to TRBJ2-3; tentatively, D is TRBD2 (5 bases). V was shortened by 6 bases and J by 8 bases, with 9 bases between the two germline ends. This CDR3 contains 11 residues. CDR1 is MNHEY, CDR2 SMNVEV, per germline (reference sequence). The CDR3 protein is CASSPRGTQYF. The CDR3 DNA reads TGTGCCAGCAGCCCCCGGGGTACGCAGTATTTT.

The sample holds many counts of this clonotype. The chain is built from TRBV6-2 or TRBV6-3 and TRBJ2-1, with D possibly being TRBD2 (5 bases). The CDR3 covers 12 residues. Germline CDR1 is MNHEY and CDR2 is SVGEGT. Between the trimmed V and J ends, which lost 6 bases and 9 bases, there was a span of 12 bases. Here the CDR3 DNA reads TGTGCCAGCAGGGACTCCTGGCCTGAGCAGTTCTTC. It translates to CASRDSWPEQFF.

This clonotype was counted at least ten times. V and J are TRBV6-5 and TRBJ2-5, with 7 bases identical to TRBD2. This CDR3 contains 16 residues. Germline lookup yields CDR1 MNHEY and CDR2 SVGAGI. J lost 3 bases, V lost 0 bases, and 7 bases had no gene match. The CDR3 bases are TGTGCCAGCAGTTACTCTGAGGGAGGGGTAAAAGAGACCCAGTACTTC. Its translation: CASSYSEGGVKETQYF.

In this sample, this clonotype turned up once. V and J are TRBV29-1 and TRBJ2-1; D ambiguous. The germline V gene encodes CDR1 SQVTM and CDR2 ANQGSEA. The V gene lost 7 bases and the J gene lost 0 bases, with 13 bases spanning the gap. The CDR3 is 14 amino acids. The DNA for the CDR3 is TGCAGCGCTACCTCCGACAACTCCTACAATGAGCAGTTCTTC. Its translation: CSATSDNSYNEQFF.

The chain joins TRBV30 to TRBJ2-1; D is perhaps TRBD1 or TRBD2 (6 bases each). Judging by the DNA end, TRBJ2-7 fits better; the J call may be wrong. There are 13 residues in the CDR3. Germline V lookup: CDR1 GTSNPN, CDR2 SVGIG (reference sequence). As DNA, the CDR3 is TGTGCCTGGAGGAGGGGGGTAGGGTACGAGCAGTACTTC. As protein: CAWRRGVGYEQYF.

This clonotype was picked up a small number of times. The V gene is TRBV4-1, the J gene TRBJ2-1, with D unclear. This CDR3 is 13 amino acids long. V was shortened by 0 bases and J by 7 bases, with 7 bases between the two germline ends. Germline values: CDR1 MGHRA, CDR2 YSYEKL. The CDR3 DNA sequence: TGCGCCAGCAGCCAAGAGAACAGAAATGAGCAGTTCTTC. Encoded protein: CASSQENRNEQFF.

The V call is TRBV20-1, the J call TRBJ2-1; 10 nucleotides match TRBD2. V was pared by 6 bases and J by 3 bases, with 8 bases of the junction left unmatched. CDR1 DFQATT and CDR2 SNEGSKA come from the germline V gene (reference sequence). The CDR3 is 15 amino acids. CDR3 DNA sequence: TGCAGTGCAGTACTTAGCGGGAGGAACTACAATGAGCAGTTCTTC. It codes for CSAVLSGRNYNEQFF.

This clonotype was picked up a small number of times. The rearrangement joins TRBV7-6 to TRBJ2-1; TRBD2 aligns across 10 bases. Germline lookup yields CDR1 SGHVS and CDR2 FNYEAQ. CDR3 length equals 16 residues. V shed 5 bases and J 6 bases; nucleotides not matched to a gene: 10. As DNA, the CDR3 is TGTGCCAGCAGCCAGTGGACTAGCGGCCAACCCAATGAGCAGTTCTTC. This translates into CASSQWTSGQPNEQFF.

This clonotype was picked up a small number of times. The chain employs TRBV7-8 and TRBJ2-1; D not certain. Germline CDR1 SGHVS, CDR2 FQNEAQ. V lost 5 bases to trimming and J lost 1 base, with 9 bases between them. This CDR3 is 14 amino acids long. The CDR3 bases are TGTGCCAGCAGCCCTGGGCCATCCTACAATGAGCAGTTCTTC. Encoded protein: CASSPGPSYNEQFF.

This clonotype was counted between two and nine times. The chain carries TRBV7-9 and TRBJ2-5; 8 bases fit TRBD1. The CDR3 is 18 residues long. Trimming at V came to 1 base and at J to 5 bases, leaving 15 bases not matched to a gene. Germline V gives CDR1 SEHNR, CDR2 FQNEAQ (reference sequence). The CDR3 sequence: CASSLGVSGQAIVETQYF. CDR3 sequence (DNA): TGTGCCAGCAGCTTAGGCGTCTCGGGACAGGCTATCGTCGAGACCCAGTACTTC.

This clonotype was observed many times. The chain is built from TRBV28 and TRBJ1-3, with D perhaps TRBD1 (5 bases). V gave up 4 bases and J gave up 1 base, with 8 bases separating them. Germline V CDR1 and CDR2: MDHEN, SYDVKM. The CDR3 is made up of 14 amino acids. The chain's CDR3 is CASSWRTSGNTIYF. The CDR3 nucleotides read TGTGCCAGCAGTTGGAGGACATCTGGAAACACCATATATTTT.